The 27 T cell receptor beta chains in this list originate from one sample, sequenced in a study of circulating and synovial CD4+ cells in juvenile arthritis. TCRdb's table, derived via immunoSEQ multiplex PCR, lists solely in-frame clones and lacks some. The sample yields some 3,300 clones, about 87% seen once. Input material: CD4+ T cells from synovial fluid. The receptors derive from a human donor with juvenile idiopathic arthritis.

The chain recombines TRBV28 with TRBJ1-1, with D perhaps TRBD1 (6 bases). The ends were cut back, 5 bases at V and 0 bases at J, with 10 bases in the middle. Germline assignment: CDR1 MDHEN and CDR2 SYDVKM. This CDR3 has 14 amino acids. CDR3 sequence reads: CASSNTGLNTEAFF. The CDR3 DNA reads as TGTGCCAGCAGTAACACAGGGTTGAACACTGAAGCTTTCTTT.

The V gene is TRBV5-1, the J gene TRBJ2-1; weak D call: TRBD2 (6 bases). The V gene lost 4 bases and the J gene lost 10 bases, with 15 bases spanning the gap. The germline V gene encodes CDR1 SGHRS and CDR2 YFSETQ. The CDR3 has 13 residues. The CDR3 region is CASSTPPGSEQFF. In nucleotides, the CDR3 is TGCGCCAGCAGCACACCTCCCGGGAGCGAGCAGTTCTTC.

Concerning this clone: The junction and the germline gene differ at one end; a read error may be behind it. V usage is TRBV7-2 and J usage is TRBJ2-4; D may be TRBD1 (5 bases). The CDR3 loop spans 14 amino acids. Germline values: CDR1 SGHTA, CDR2 FQGNSA. For the CDR3, the DNA is TGTGCCAGCAGCTTAGATGGGGCCAAAAACATTCAGTGCTTC. Protein product: CASSLDGAKNIQCF.

The chain has TRBV6-6 and TRBJ2-2, with D perhaps matching TRBD1 (6 bases). The CDR3 loop spans 12 amino acids. The germline CDR1 and CDR2 sequences are MNHNY and SVGAGI (reference sequence). Trimming cost V 6 bases and J 6 bases, with 8 bases left between them. CDR3 sequence: CASSKGAGELFF. Here the CDR3 DNA reads TGTGCCAGCAGCAAGGGGGCCGGGGAGCTGTTTTTT.

The rearrangement links TRBV5-6 to TRBJ2-5; 9 nucleotides align to TRBD1. J gave up 5 bases and V 3 bases, and 8 bases lay outside the gene matches. Germline lookup yields CDR1 SGHDT and CDR2 YYEEEE. The CDR3 length is 15 residues. The CDR3 sequence is CASSSGQGLRETQYF. Written as DNA, the CDR3 is TGTGCCAGCAGCTCTGGACAGGGGCTGAGGGAGACCCAGTACTTC. Based on the CDR3 plus reference TRBV5-6 and TRBJ2-5, the full variable domain is DAGVTQSPTHLIKTRGQQVTLRCSPKSGHDTVSWYQQALGQGPQFIFQYYEEEERQRGNFPDRFSGHQFPNYSSELNVNALLLGDSALYLCASSSGQGLRETQYFGPGTRLLVL.

This chain uses TRBV7-2 with TRBJ2-5; TRBD2 matches 8 bases. V gave up 7 bases and J gave up 3 bases; unmatched junction bases: 10. From germline, CDR1 is SGHTA and CDR2 FQGNSA. This CDR3 spans 15 amino acids. CDR3 bases: TGTGCCAGCACCCTTAGCGGGACGCCCAAAGAGACCCAGTACTTC. It codes for CASTLSGTPKETQYF.

The chain combines TRBV2 with TRBJ1-2; a possible D gene is TRBD1 (6 bases). The V gene lost 6 bases and the J gene lost 8 bases, with 16 bases spanning the gap. CDR3 size: 13 residues. Germline V gene lookup returns CDR1 SNHLY and CDR2 FYNNEI. CDR3 sequence (DNA): TGTGCCAGCAGACCCGGGGACACCAGGGGCTACACCTTC. Translating it yields CASRPGDTRGYTF.

The V gene is TRBV27, the J gene TRBJ1-5, with 10 bases identical to TRBD1. Germline CDR1 is MNHEY and CDR2 is SMNVEV (reference sequence). The CDR3 has 18 residues. Trimming at V came to 5 bases and at J to 4 bases, leaving 14 bases not matched to a gene. This CDR3 is CASSQNPRGTGANQPQHF. The DNA of the CDR3 is TGTGCCAGCAGTCAGAATCCCCGCGGGACAGGGGCAAATCAGCCCCAGCATTTT.

V usage is TRBV5-1 and J usage is TRBJ2-1; 7 nucleotides align to TRBD2. V lost 4 bases to trimming and J lost 4 bases; unmatched junction nucleotides: 11. Germline V gene sequence: CDR1 SGHRS, CDR2 YFSETQ. There are 16 residues in the CDR3. CDR3 sequence: CASSPAGTNSYNEQFF. In DNA, the CDR3 is TGCGCCAGCAGCCCAGCAGGGACTAACTCTTACAATGAGCAGTTCTTC.

The chain couples TRBV29-1 to TRBJ2-5; 7 nucleotides align to TRBD1. After removal of 4 bases from V and 5 bases from J, the junction contained 10 bases not matched to a gene. Germline CDR1 SQVTM, CDR2 ANQGSEA. The CDR3 is made up of 14 amino acids. In nucleotides, the CDR3 is TGCAGCGTTGTGAAAGGGGGCGTAACGGAGACCCAGTACTTC. Protein: CSVVKGGVTETQYF.

In this sample, this clone turned up a few times. This chain uses TRBV28 with TRBJ2-7; maybe TRBD2 (5 bases). The germline gives CDR1 MDHEN, CDR2 SYDVKM. The CDR3 is 11 amino acids. The V end lost 2 bases, the J end lost 8 bases, and 7 bases lay between the germline ends. CDR3 region: CASSLEGKQYF. CDR3 nucleotide sequence: TGTGCCAGCAGTTTAGAGGGTAAGCAGTACTTC.

This rearrangement joins TRBV7-8 to TRBJ1-3, with D tentatively TRBD1 (5 bases). CDR3 length: 16 residues. V lost 0 bases and J 4 bases, leaving 13 bases between the germline ends. Germline CDR1 and CDR2: SGHVS and FQNEAQ. CDR3 loop: CASSLAFRAKGNTIYF. For the CDR3, the DNA is TGTGCCAGCAGCTTAGCGTTCAGGGCAAAAGGAAACACCATATATTTT.

This clone turned up a few times. The CDR3 DNA reads TGTGCCAGCAGCAAATACCATCATGGCACGTCGTGCTCCTACGAGCAGTACTTC. It codes for CASSKYHHGTSCSYEQYF. The J gene is TRBJ2-7, the V gene TRBV21-1; the listed D gene, TRBD1, was not tested against the DNA. TRBV21-1 is recorded as a pseudogene. The CDR3 contains 18 residues.

This chain connects TRBV19 to TRBJ2-3, with a possible D match to TRBD1 (6 bases). Germline lookup yields CDR1 LNHDA and CDR2 SQIVND (reference sequence). V lost 6 bases, J lost 3 bases, and 10 bases lay in between. The CDR3 is made up of 13 amino acids. This CDR3 reads CASRGAATDTQYF. The DNA for the CDR3 is TGTGCCAGTAGGGGGGCCGCTACAGATACGCAGTATTTT.

This sequence joins TRBV19 and TRBJ1-3, with 10 bases matching TRBD1. The V gene's germline CDR1 is LNHDA and CDR2 SQIVND (reference sequence). J gave up 2 bases and V 6 bases, and 1 base lay outside the gene matches. The length of the CDR3 is 14 residues. The CDR3 DNA reads as TGTGCCAGTAGCGACAGGGGGCCTGGAAACACCATATATTTT. The encoded protein is CASSDRGPGNTIYF.

This clone was observed once. V gene TRBV7-2 combines with J gene TRBJ2-7; D not resolved. Trimming removed 5 bases at V and 2 bases at J, with 13 bases between. The CDR3 extends over 14 amino acids. The germline gives CDR1 SGHTA, CDR2 FQGNSA. The DNA for the CDR3 is TGTGCCAGCAGCGCCACCACTAAGCCCTACGAGCAGTACTTC. Translating it yields CASSATTKPYEQYF.

The rearrangement uses TRBV7-8 and TRBJ2-5; 7 bases align to TRBD2. The CDR3 has 13 residues. Germline V gene lookup returns CDR1 SGHVS and CDR2 FQNEAQ. After removal of 6 bases from V and 5 bases from J, the junction contained 6 bases not matched to a gene. The CDR3 sequence: CASRGGEAETQYF. CDR3 coding DNA: TGTGCCAGCAGGGGGGGGGAGGCGGAGACCCAGTACTTC.

The chain uses TRBV4-3 and TRBJ2-2, with unresolved D. This CDR3 contains 15 residues. The V gene lost 4 bases and the J gene lost 2 bases, with 11 bases spanning the gap. Looked up from germline, CDR1 is LGHNA and CDR2 is YSLEER. The CDR3 nucleotides are TGCGCCAGCAGCCGCTCCACAGAAAACACCGGGGAGCTGTTTTTT. It translates to CASSRSTENTGELFF.

The J gene is TRBJ2-7, the V gene TRBV19; 12 bases match TRBD1. The CDR3 has 14 amino acids. Germline loops: CDR1 LNHDA, CDR2 SQIVND (reference sequence). V lost 8 bases to trimming and J lost 2 bases; unmatched junction nucleotides: 4. The CDR3 protein is CASLRDRGPYEQYF. The CDR3 DNA follows: TGTGCCAGTCTCCGGGACAGGGGGCCCTACGAGCAGTACTTC. Full variable domain (rest looked up from reference TRBV19 and TRBJ2-7): DGGITQSPKYLFRKEGQNVTLSCEQNLNHDAMYWYRQDPGQGLRLIYYSQIVNDFQKGDIAEGYSVSREKKESFPLTVTSAQKNPTAFYLCASLRDRGPYEQYFGPGTRLTVT.

The chain couples TRBV7-2 to TRBJ1-3; D gene ambiguous. The CDR3 is made up of 16 amino acids. In germline, CDR1 is SGHTA, CDR2 FQGNSA. V was shortened by 4 bases and J by 0 bases, with 13 bases between the two germline ends. The CDR3: CASSSGGSSSGNTIYF. DNA of the CDR3: TGTGCCAGCAGCTCCGGAGGATCTTCCTCTGGAAACACCATATATTTT.

For this clone: One end of the junction fails to match germline, which may point to a read error. The genes are TRBV4-1 and TRBJ1-5; D uncertain. The CDR3 contains 15 residues. Germline V gene sequence: CDR1 MGHRA, CDR2 YSYEKL. The DNA for the CDR3 is TGCGTCAGCAGCCAAGATAGGAGGGTAGATCAGCCCCAGCATTTT. Translated, it gives CVSSQDRRVDQPQHF.

This clone was seen a handful of times. This sequence joins TRBV6-1 and TRBJ2-2, with 8 nucleotides matching TRBD2. The CDR3 is 12 amino acids. Germline CDR1 MNHNS, CDR2 SASEGT. With V trimmed by 5 bases and J by 13 bases, 6 bases remained unmatched. CDR3 sequence: CASSKGTRGLFF. The CDR3 coding sequence is TGTGCCAGCAGTAAGGGGACTAGGGGGCTGTTTTTT.

V and J are TRBV7-2 and TRBJ1-1, with 7 bases lining up with TRBD1. Germline V lookup: CDR1 SGHTA, CDR2 FQGNSA. The CDR3 is 11 residues long. Trimming cost V 5 bases and J 14 bases; bases outside gene matches: 8. CDR3 protein: CASSQTGTSFF. Here the CDR3 DNA reads TGTGCCAGCAGCCAGACAGGGACGTCCTTCTTT.

Points on this clone: This same CDR3 is encoded by further DNA sequences in the sample. This chain links TRBV20-1 with TRBJ1-2, with D possibly matching TRBD1 (5 bases). The CDR3 has 11 amino acids. V shed 3 bases and J shed 6 bases, with 8 bases lying between them. In germline, CDR1 is DFQATT, CDR2 SNEGSKA (reference sequence). The CDR3 DNA sequence: TGCAGTGCTAGCTCGGGGGATGGCTACACCTTC. This encodes CSASSGDGYTF.

The V gene is TRBV12-5, the J gene TRBJ1-2; 8 positions agree with TRBD1. Germline V gene data show CDR1 as LGHNT and CDR2 as FRNRAP. Germline trimming cut 0 bases from V and 4 bases from J; bases unmatched to any gene: 10. CDR3 length: 17 residues. The CDR3: CASGLVLRDRTFYGYTF. CDR3 coding DNA: TGTGCTAGTGGTTTGGTCCTTAGGGACAGGACCTTCTATGGCTACACCTTC. The full variable domain, completed using reference TRBV12-5 and TRBJ1-2, is DARVTQTPRHKVTEMGQEVTMRCQPILGHNTVFWYRQTMMQGLELLAYFRNRAPLDDSGMPKDRFSAEMPDATLATLKIQPSEPRDSAVYFCASGLVLRDRTFYGYTFGSGTRLTVV.

The chain couples TRBV5-1 to TRBJ2-5; D perhaps matches TRBD2 (6 bases). CDR1 is SGHRS and CDR2 is YFSETQ in the germline V gene. CDR3 size: 16 residues. Trimming removed 1 base at V and 4 bases at J, with 17 bases between. The CDR3 here is CASSLNSRLGGETQYF. CDR3 DNA sequence: TGCGCCAGCAGCTTGAACTCCCGTTTGGGGGGAGAGACCCAGTACTTC. Combining the CDR3 with reference TRBV5-1 and TRBJ2-5 gives the whole variable domain KAGVTQTPRYLIKTRGQQVTLSCSPISGHRSVSWYQQTPGQGLQFLFEYFSETQRNKGNFPGRFSGRQFSNSRSEMNVSTLELGDSALYLCASSLNSRLGGETQYFGPGTRLLVL.

The genes are TRBV5-8 and TRBJ2-7, with D unclear. This CDR3 has 15 amino acids. V lost 4 bases and J lost 0, with 14 bases in between. The V gene's germline CDR1 is SGHTS and CDR2 YDEGEE. The CDR3 DNA sequence: TGTGCCAGCAGCCCTCGAGGCATGAGCTCCTACGAGCAGTACTTC. Its translation is CASSPRGMSSYEQYF.